These 15 T cell receptor beta chains originate from one sample sequenced in a study of cytomegalovirus exposure and HLA in healthy donors. Both 60 Vbeta primers and 13 Jbeta primers went into the PCR. The protocol was immunoSEQ multiplex PCR, while the TCRdb copy is restricted to in-frame clones and leaves out a portion. This table holds under 150,000 clones, around three quarters found once. The sample taken for sequencing was PBMCs. The receptor set was obtained from a man aged 35 to 55 in good health and CMV-seropositive.

This clone was counted only a few times. The V gene is TRBV2, the J gene TRBJ2-5; D unclear. The last part of the DNA fits TRBJ2-7 better; the J call may be wrong. The CDR3 is made up of 14 amino acids. From germline, CDR1 is SNHLY and CDR2 FYNNEI. The CDR3 bases are TGTGCCAGCTTCAGCAGTGCGGATTCCTACGAGCAGTACTTC. Its translation: CASFSSADSYEQYF.

The V and J genes are TRBV6-5 and TRBJ1-1, with a tentative D call TRBD1 (6 bases). The V gene's germline CDR1 is MNHEY and CDR2 SVGAGI. This CDR3 is built from 13 residues. V dropped 8 bases and J dropped 1 base, with 11 bases sitting between them. The CDR3 sequence is CASHRGGNTEAFF. Here the CDR3 DNA reads TGTGCCAGCCATCGAGGGGGGAACACTGAAGCTTTCTTT.

The chain has TRBV6-1 and TRBJ2-2; 11 bases fit TRBD2. CDR3 length equals 15 residues. CDR1 is MNHNS and CDR2 is SASEGT in the germline V gene. V lost 6 bases, J lost 5 bases, and 5 bases stayed unmatched. Written as DNA, the CDR3 is TGTGCCAGCAGGAGGGGACTAGCGGAAACCGGGGAGCTGTTTTTT. It codes for CASRRGLAETGELFF.

CDR3 DNA sequence: TGTGCCAGCAGGCCAGGAGATACGCAGTATTTT. Protein: CASRPGDTQYF. This chain joins TRBV5-4 and TRBJ2-3, with D unclear. The CDR3 runs 11 residues. V was pared by 5 bases and J by 5 bases, with 6 bases between. Germline lookup yields CDR1 SGHNT and CDR2 YYREEE (reference sequence).

This clone was observed a single time. The chain employs TRBV28 and TRBJ1-3, with D uncertain. The CDR3 extends over 15 amino acids. V was clipped by 0 bases and J by 0 bases, with 6 bases between them. CDR1 and CDR2 (germline): MDHEN, SYDVKM. The CDR3, as DNA: TGTGCCAGCAGTTTATGGCCTAACTCTGGAAACACCATATATTTT. Protein: CASSLWPNSGNTIYF.

This chain links TRBV5-1 with TRBJ2-7, with D perhaps TRBD1 (6 bases). V was trimmed by 0 bases and J by 0 bases, leaving 10 bases between them. This CDR3 region has 15 residues. Germline V gene sequence: CDR1 SGHRS, CDR2 YFSETQ. This CDR3 reads CASSLGQEASYEQYF. For the CDR3, the DNA is TGCGCCAGCAGCTTGGGACAGGAGGCCTCCTACGAGCAGTACTTC.

The genes are TRBV7-8 and TRBJ1-2, with 7 bases that match TRBD1. This CDR3 comprises 16 residues. With 7 bases clipped from V and 2 bases from J, the junction kept 13 bases outside the gene matches. CDR1 and CDR2 from the germline V gene are SGHVS and FQNEAQ. The CDR3 here is CASTILRGGANYGYTF. The CDR3 nucleotides read TGTGCCAGCACCATCTTACGAGGGGGCGCCAACTATGGCTACACCTTC. Looking up the rest from reference TRBV7-8 and TRBJ1-2 gives the full variable domain: GAGVSQSPRYKVAKRGQDVALRCDPISGHVSLFWYQQALGQGPEFLTYFQNEAQLDKSGLPSDRFFAERPEGSVSTLKIQRTQQEDSAVYLCASTILRGGANYGYTFGSGTRLTVV.

V gene TRBV6-1 combines with J gene TRBJ2-7, with D hard to call. CDR3 size: 15 residues. CDR1 MNHNS and CDR2 SASEGT come from the germline V gene. V lost 0 bases to trimming and J lost 0 bases, with 9 bases between them. CDR3 sequence: CASSEARYSSYEQYF. In DNA form, the CDR3 reads TGTGCCAGCAGTGAAGCGCGGTACTCCTCCTACGAGCAGTACTTC.

The gene calls are TRBV6-1 and TRBJ2-7; 9 positions agree with TRBD1. J gave up 1 base and V 9 bases, and 4 bases lay outside the gene matches. This CDR3 has 13 residues. Per the germline V gene, CDR1 is MNHNS and CDR2 is SASEGT. The CDR3 region has the DNA TGTGCCAGTAGGACAGGGGTATCCTACGAGCAGTACTTC. Its translation is CASRTGVSYEQYF.

This sequence joins TRBV29-1 and TRBJ2-1; 12 bases align to TRBD1. The CDR3 consists of 17 residues. With 6 bases clipped from V and 0 bases from J, the junction kept 9 bases outside the gene matches. Germline V CDR1 and CDR2: SQVTM, ANQGSEA. This chain's CDR3 is CSVSGTGGRSSYNEQFF. The DNA of the CDR3 is TGCAGCGTCTCCGGGACAGGGGGCCGGAGCTCCTACAATGAGCAGTTCTTC.

V gene TRBV13 combines with J gene TRBJ1-1; D is undetermined. From germline, CDR1 is PRHDT and CDR2 FYEKMQ (reference sequence). The CDR3 has 13 amino acids. Trimming took off 3 bases at V and 1 base at J, with 6 bases between the two ends. CDR3 amino acids: CASSLKANTEAFF. In DNA form, the CDR3 reads TGTGCCAGCAGCTTGAAAGCGAACACTGAAGCTTTCTTT.

The CDR3 DNA reads TGTGCCAGCAGCCTTTCTGGGAGAATGTCCAATGAGCAGTTCTTC. This sequence encodes CASSLSGRMSNEQFF. This chain joins TRBV11-2 and TRBJ2-1, with D perhaps matching TRBD2 (5 bases). V was cut by 5 bases and J by 6 bases, with 17 bases left in between. Looked up from germline, CDR1 is SGHAT and CDR2 is FQNNGV. This CDR3 comprises 15 residues.

This clone was observed a single time. V is TRBV9 and J is TRBJ2-3, with a possible D match to TRBD2 (6 bases). The CDR3 sequence is 13 residues long. V lost 4 bases, J lost 6 bases, and 12 bases lay in between. Germline CDR1 SGDLS, CDR2 YYNGEE. As DNA, the CDR3 is TGTGCCAGCAGCACCCGGAGGGTTGATACGCAGTATTTT. Translating gives CASSTRRVDTQYF. Complete variable domain (other parts from reference TRBV9 and TRBJ2-3): DSGVTQTPKHLITATGQRVTLRCSPRSGDLSVYWYQQSLDQGLQFLIQYYNGEERAKGNILERFSAQQFPDLHSELNLSSLELGDSALYFCASSTRRVDTQYFGPGTRLTVL.

As concerns this clone: Other DNA sequences in this specimen translate into the identical CDR3. The chain joins TRBV5-8 to TRBJ1-5; 7 positions match TRBD1. Germline V gene data show CDR1 as SGHTS and CDR2 as YDEGEE. Losses at the gene ends were 6 bases for V and 6 bases for J; bases not matched to a gene: 9. This CDR3 is built from 14 residues. As DNA, the CDR3 is TGTGCCAGCAACAGGGGTGATTTGGGTCAGCCCCAGCATTTT. This translates into CASNRGDLGQPQHF.

This clone appeared once. The chain is built from TRBV6-5 and TRBJ1-1, with a possible D match to TRBD1 (6 bases). The germline V gene encodes CDR1 MNHEY and CDR2 SVGAGI. V was trimmed by 7 bases and J by 7 bases, leaving 16 bases between them. This CDR3 is 13 amino acids long. The CDR3 bases are TGTGCCAGCATTGTACAGGGTTCCGGTGAAGCTTTCTTT. Translation: CASIVQGSGEAFF.